Sample share makes the clone carrying this TCR beta chain medium-sized. The antigen is unknown. The data are from a study of metastatic and nonmetastatic thyroid tumors. Study observations and caveats: TCR beta diversity was reportedly significantly higher in malignant thyroid tumors than benign nodules, in blood and tumor.

Under the authors' procedure: Construction of a distant-metastasis classifier for papillary thyroid cancer relied on CDR3 differences across clinicopathological groups. TCRdb ran MiXCR on the PCR reads. The V and J calls here are based on TCRdb, not the publication. The data contain roughly 30,000 clones, around 4% of them singletons. Before thyroid surgery, none of the patients had received any treatment. Trimming cost V 0 bases and J 10 bases, with 7 bases left between them. Germline CDR1 MNHEY, CDR2 SVGAGI. This CDR3 comprises 13 residues. The sample comprised blood. The clonotype was recovered from a male donor with papillary thyroid cancer or a benign thyroid nodule (not recorded which). Some clones in this sample may be carry-over from other donors' samples. This rearrangement joins TRBV6-5 to TRBJ1-6; D gene uncertain. CDR3 DNA: TGTGCCAGCAGTTACTCGACGGAATCACCCCTCCACTTT. It yields the protein CASSYSTESPLHF.